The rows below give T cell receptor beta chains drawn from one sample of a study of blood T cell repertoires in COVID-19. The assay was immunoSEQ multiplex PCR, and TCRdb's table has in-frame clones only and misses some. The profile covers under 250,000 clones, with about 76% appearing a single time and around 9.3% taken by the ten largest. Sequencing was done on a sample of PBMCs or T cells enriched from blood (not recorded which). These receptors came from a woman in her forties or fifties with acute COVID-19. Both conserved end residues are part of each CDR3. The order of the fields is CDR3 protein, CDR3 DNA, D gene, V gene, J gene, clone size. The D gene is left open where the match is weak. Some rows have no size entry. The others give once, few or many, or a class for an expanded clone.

cdr3_aa: CASSDPPTGGGETQYF
cdr3_nt: TGTGCCAGCAGTGATCCCCCGACAGGGGGAGGAGAGACCCAGTACTTC
d_call: TRBD1
v_call: TRBV6-2/TRBV6-3
j_call: TRBJ2-5
clone_size: .

cdr3_aa: CASGFVGGTESSTEAFF
cdr3_nt: TGTGCTAGTGGTTTTGTCGGGGGGACGGAATCCAGCACTGAAGCTTTCTTT
d_call: .
v_call: TRBV12-5
j_call: TRBJ1-1
clone_size: .

cdr3_aa: CASSLLGTIPNTGELFF
cdr3_nt: TGTGCCAGCAGCTTACTGGGGACTATCCCGAACACCGGGGAGCTGTTTTTT
d_call: TRBD2
v_call: TRBV5-4
j_call: TRBJ2-2
clone_size: .

cdr3_aa: CASRSGTGATYGYTF
cdr3_nt: TGTGCCAGCAGATCCGGGACAGGGGCCACATATGGCTACACCTTC
d_call: TRBD1
v_call: TRBV27
j_call: TRBJ1-2
clone_size: .

cdr3_aa: CASSPGIAGGLSAQFF
cdr3_nt: TGTGCCAGCAGCCCCGGTATAGCGGGGGGCCTGTCTGCGCAGTTCTTC
d_call: TRBD2
v_call: TRBV7-6
j_call: TRBJ2-1
clone_size: .

cdr3_aa: CASSAGLAGGLGVF
cdr3_nt: TGTGCCAGCAGCGCTGGACTAGCGGGAGGCCTGGGAGTCTTC
d_call: TRBD2
v_call: TRBV9
j_call: TRBJ2-1
clone_size: .

cdr3_aa: CAISESNRLDNEQFF
cdr3_nt: TGTGCCATCAGTGAGTCTAATAGACTAGACAATGAGCAGTTCTTC
d_call: .
v_call: TRBV10-3
j_call: TRBJ2-1
clone_size: .

cdr3_aa: CASSIGALWVAGGKPFHNEQFF
cdr3_nt: TGTGCCAGTAGTATAGGGGCCCTTTGGGTAGCGGGAGGAAAGCCTTTCCACAATGAGCAGTTCTTC
d_call: TRBD2
v_call: TRBV19
j_call: TRBJ2-1
clone_size: .

cdr3_aa: CASSPRRTQETQYF
cdr3_nt: TGTGCCAGCAGCCCGCGGAGGACTCAGGAGACCCAGTACTTC
d_call: .
v_call: TRBV11-2
j_call: TRBJ2-5
clone_size: .

cdr3_aa: CAWSVRSDFYNEQFF
cdr3_nt: TGTGCCTGGAGTGTAAGGAGCGACTTCTACAATGAGCAGTTCTTC
d_call: .
v_call: TRBV30
j_call: TRBJ2-1
clone_size: .

cdr3_aa: CASSMMSNYGYTF
cdr3_nt: TGTGCCAGTAGTATGATGAGCAACTATGGCTACACCTTC
d_call: .
v_call: TRBV19
j_call: TRBJ1-2
clone_size: .

cdr3_aa: CASSSQGLGLFF
cdr3_nt: TGTGCCAGCAGTTCTCAGGGGTTGGGGCTGTTTTTT
d_call: .
v_call: TRBV28
j_call: TRBJ1-4
clone_size: .

cdr3_aa: CASSLGLASEQFF
cdr3_nt: TGTGCCAGCAGCTTAGGTCTAGCAAGCGAGCAGTTCTTC
d_call: .
v_call: TRBV11-2
j_call: TRBJ2-1
clone_size: .

cdr3_aa: CRGGTGYNEQFF
cdr3_nt: TGCAGGGGGGGGACAGGATACAATGAGCAGTTCTTC
d_call: .
v_call: TRBV29-1
j_call: TRBJ2-1
clone_size: .

cdr3_aa: CASSLQRFTGELFF
cdr3_nt: TGTGCCAGCAGTTTACAGAGGTTCACCGGGGAGCTGTTTTTT
d_call: .
v_call: TRBV27
j_call: TRBJ2-2
clone_size: .

cdr3_aa: CASSIRGYQSQPQHF
cdr3_nt: TGTGCCAGCAGTATCAGGGGATATCAATCTCAGCCCCAGCATTTT
d_call: .
v_call: TRBV28
j_call: TRBJ1-5
clone_size: .

cdr3_aa: CASSLGGGRPTDTQYF
cdr3_nt: TGTGCCAGCAGCTTAGGTGGCGGGAGGCCCACAGATACGCAGTATTTT
d_call: TRBD2
v_call: TRBV7-2
j_call: TRBJ2-3
clone_size: few

cdr3_aa: CASSATDREDYEQYF
cdr3_nt: TGTGCCAGCAGTGCGACGGACAGGGAGGACTACGAGCAGTACTTC
d_call: TRBD1
v_call: TRBV2
j_call: TRBJ2-7
clone_size: few

cdr3_aa: CASSRQGGETQYF
cdr3_nt: TGTGCCAGTTCCAGACAGGGCGGCGAGACCCAGTACTTC
d_call: TRBD1
v_call: TRBV6-5
j_call: TRBJ2-5
clone_size: .

cdr3_aa: CASSRSYEQYF
cdr3_nt: TGTGCCAGCAGTAGAAGCTACGAGCAGTACTTC
d_call: .
v_call: TRBV11-3
j_call: TRBJ2-7
clone_size: .

cdr3_aa: CASSDPGHSFTEQYF
cdr3_nt: TGTGCCAGCAGTGATCCGGGACACTCTTTTACTGAGCAGTACTTC
d_call: .
v_call: TRBV2
j_call: TRBJ2-7
clone_size: .

cdr3_aa: CASGLAGGSTDTQYF
cdr3_nt: TGTGCCAGCGGCCTAGCGGGGGGTAGCACAGATACGCAGTATTTT
d_call: TRBD2
v_call: TRBV5-4
j_call: TRBJ2-3
clone_size: .

cdr3_aa: CSVERQDSGNTIYF
cdr3_nt: TGCAGCGTTGAAAGACAGGACTCTGGAAACACCATATATTTT
d_call: .
v_call: TRBV29-1
j_call: TRBJ1-3
clone_size: .

cdr3_aa: CASRGTFNEQFF
cdr3_nt: TGTGCCAGCAGGGGGACTTTTAATGAGCAGTTCTTC
d_call: .
v_call: TRBV2
j_call: TRBJ2-1
clone_size: .

cdr3_aa: CASSLGTTYNEQFF
cdr3_nt: TGCGCCAGCAGCCTGGGGACTACCTACAATGAGCAGTTCTTC
d_call: TRBD2
v_call: TRBV5-1
j_call: TRBJ2-1
clone_size: .

cdr3_aa: CASSYGQGASTDTQYF
cdr3_nt: TGTGCCAGCAGCTACGGACAGGGGGCGAGCACAGATACGCAGTATTTT
d_call: TRBD1
v_call: TRBV5-4
j_call: TRBJ2-3
clone_size: .

cdr3_aa: CASSLGGTGNGVNTIYF
cdr3_nt: TGTGCCAGCAGCTTAGGGGGGACAGGGAACGGAGTAAACACCATATATTTT
d_call: TRBD1
v_call: TRBV7-6
j_call: TRBJ1-3
clone_size: .

cdr3_aa: CASRSRGTGELFF
cdr3_nt: TGTGCCAGCAGGAGCAGGGGGACCGGGGAGCTGTTTTTT
d_call: TRBD1
v_call: TRBV12-3/TRBV12-4
j_call: TRBJ2-2
clone_size: .

cdr3_aa: CASSTRDFNSPLHF
cdr3_nt: TGTGCCAGTAGTACCAGGGATTTTAATTCACCCCTCCACTTT
d_call: .
v_call: TRBV19
j_call: TRBJ1-6
clone_size: .

cdr3_aa: CASSASGPQGWDSSYEQYF
cdr3_nt: TGTGCCAGCAGCGCCTCCGGGCCCCAGGGATGGGATTCCTCCTACGAGCAGTACTTC
d_call: .
v_call: TRBV7-9
j_call: TRBJ2-7
clone_size: .

cdr3_aa: CASRSGTPRGETQYF
cdr3_nt: TGCGCCAGCAGATCCGGGACCCCCCGGGGGGAGACCCAGTACTTC
d_call: .
v_call: TRBV5-1
j_call: TRBJ2-5
clone_size: .

cdr3_aa: CASSPRREDMYEQYF
cdr3_nt: TGTGCCAGCAGCCCCCGTAGGGAGGACATGTACGAGCAGTACTTC
d_call: .
v_call: TRBV11-2
j_call: TRBJ2-7
clone_size: .